A single sample gave rise to the 5 T cell receptor beta chains below, sequenced in a study of CD8+ T cells in alopecia areata. The treatment is: oral pan-JAK inhibitor, 5-10 mg twice daily. Reverse transcribed after extraction, RNA yielded cDNA as the sequencing template. Here immunoSEQ multiplex PCR was the method, and the copy in TCRdb shows in-frame clones only, minus some. The sample has a few hundred thousand clones; under 40% are singletons. The specimen comprised CD4+ T cells sorted from blood, sampled at approximately week 31, from a patient treated with tofacitinib. These receptors were taken from a human donor with alopecia areata.

The chain employs TRBV30 and TRBJ1-2, with D possibly matching TRBD1 (6 bases). CDR1 and CDR2 (germline): GTSNPN, SVGIG (reference sequence). This CDR3 is built from 13 residues. V dropped 0 bases and J dropped 7 bases, with 12 bases sitting between them. CDR3 DNA: TGTGCCTGGAGTGTCATCACAGGGTCTGGCTACACCTTC. Translated, it gives CAWSVITGSGYTF.

This clone was detected only once. The chain recombines TRBV5-1 with TRBJ2-7; no clear D gene. The CDR3 is 12 residues long. V lost 5 bases and J lost 0, with 6 bases in between. Per germline, CDR1 SGHRS and CDR2 YFSETQ. CDR3 nucleotide sequence: TGCGCCAGCAGTCCGAGCTCCTACGAGCAGTACTTC. Translation: CASSPSSYEQYF.

This clone was counted only a few times. Here the CDR3 reads CASRLTRNTEAFF. CDR3 DNA: TGTGCCAGCAGACTAACACGGAACACTGAAGCTTTCTTT. This chain links TRBV7-3 with TRBJ1-1; D remains ambiguous. The CDR3 runs to 13 residues. The germline gives CDR1 SGHTA, CDR2 FQGTGA. The germline V and J ends were trimmed by 6 bases and 1 base, with 9 bases remaining between them.

Note on this clone: At one end the junction does not follow the germline gene, possibly because of a read error. The chain uses TRBV9 and TRBJ1-2; a weak D match, TRBD1 (6 bases). CDR1 and CDR2 (germline): SGDLS, YYNGEE. The CDR3 has 15 amino acids. Here the CDR3 reads CASRANGQTNYGYTF. CDR3 in DNA: TGTGCTAGCAGGGCTAACGGACAGACCAACTATGGCTACACCTTC.

A few counts support this clone. The chain recombines TRBV7-3 with TRBJ2-1; no reliable D call. The CDR3 loop spans 13 amino acids. The V end lost 1 base, the J end lost 13 bases, and 14 bases lay between the germline ends. Looked up from germline, CDR1 is SGHTA and CDR2 is FQGTGA. For the CDR3, the DNA is TGTGCCAGCAGCTTAAGTACCATGGGTCCCCAGTTCTTC. Translating it yields CASSLSTMGPQFF.